The TCR beta chain described here comes from a study of shared T cell receptors in the human thymus. The count of this clone is one. The data were produced by immunoSEQ multiplex PCR, yet TCRdb's version contains in-frame clones alone and is incomplete. The sample lists around 730,000 clones, 80% to 90% seen once, with about 0.0098% in the top ten. The germline V gene has CDR1 MNHEY and CDR2 SMNVEV (reference sequence). After removal of 0 bases from V and 4 bases from J, the junction contained 9 bases not matched to a gene. The CDR3 has 17 residues. The sample was also reused in another study, on human thymus T cells. Per that study: The study used thymus tissue resected during corrective heart surgery. Use of V and J genes seemed skewed within the thymic and blood repertoires. Related research described strongly overlapping thymic repertoires in unrelated people.

Source material: thymocytes. This rearrangement joins TRBV27 to TRBJ2-1, with 7 bases identical to TRBD1. The TCR comes from a girl in the first two years of life with a congenital heart defect. CDR3 region: CASSLSNWDSAYNEQFF. CDR3 in DNA: TGTGCCAGCAGTTTATCTAACTGGGACAGCGCTTACAATGAGCAGTTCTTC.